This T cell receptor beta chain came from a study of cytomegalovirus exposure and HLA in healthy donors. This table comes from immunoSEQ multiplex PCR, and its TCRdb copy is limited to in-frame clones, with some not included. The table includes about 240,000 clones, approximately 83% detected once. This clone was seen only once. The antigen is not known. Findings and caveats of the study: Cytomegalovirus status was reportedly diagnosed by the classifier with high specificity and sensitivity. The study put some 150 TCR beta chains on its list as cytomegalovirus-associated.

The germline CDR1 and CDR2 sequences are MNHEY and SMNVEV (reference sequence). This CDR3 is 15 amino acids long. Unmatched junction bases numbered 9, after V lost 5 bases and J lost 6 bases. This receptor was obtained from a woman in her thirties in good health and CMV-seropositive. This chain connects TRBV27 to TRBJ1-1; TRBD1 agrees at 10 bases. The sequenced sample consisted of PBMCs. CDR3 in DNA: TGTGCCAGCAGTCTGGGACAGGGGAGTTTGGCTGAAGCTTTCTTT. It translates to CASSLGQGSLAEAFF.